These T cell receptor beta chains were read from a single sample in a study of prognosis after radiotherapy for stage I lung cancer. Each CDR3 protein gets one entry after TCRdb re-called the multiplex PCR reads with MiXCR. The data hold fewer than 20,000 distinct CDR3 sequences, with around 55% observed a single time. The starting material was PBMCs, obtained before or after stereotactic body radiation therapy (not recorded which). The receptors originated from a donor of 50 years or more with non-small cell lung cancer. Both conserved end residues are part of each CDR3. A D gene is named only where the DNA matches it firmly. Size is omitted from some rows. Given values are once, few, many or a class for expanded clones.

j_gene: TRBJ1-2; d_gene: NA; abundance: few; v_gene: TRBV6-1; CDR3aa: CASRRERWGYTF; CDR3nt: TGTGCCAGCAGGAGGGAACGTTGGGGCTACACCTTC
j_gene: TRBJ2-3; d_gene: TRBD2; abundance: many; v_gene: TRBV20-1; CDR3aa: CKGLAGGPGTDTQYF; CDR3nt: TGCAAAGGACTAGCGGGAGGGCCTGGCACAGATACGCAGTATTTT
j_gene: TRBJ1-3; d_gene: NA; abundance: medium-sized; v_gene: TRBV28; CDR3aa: CASRNLGTVSGNTIYF; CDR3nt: TGTGCCAGCAGGAACTTAGGGACCGTCTCTGGAAACACCATATATTTT
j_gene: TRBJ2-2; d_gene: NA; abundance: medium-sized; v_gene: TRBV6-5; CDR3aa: CASSLLTVSGELFF; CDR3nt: TGTGCCAGCAGTTTGCTGACAGTTAGCGGGGAGCTGTTTTTT
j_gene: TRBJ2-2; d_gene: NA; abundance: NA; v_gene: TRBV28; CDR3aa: CASSLGQNTGELFF; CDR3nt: TGTGCCAGCAGTTTGGGACAGAACACCGGGGAGCTGTTTTTT
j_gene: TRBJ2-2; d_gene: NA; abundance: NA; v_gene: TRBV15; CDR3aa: CATSRDFWGSVTGELFF; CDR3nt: TGTGCCACCAGCAGAGATTTTTGGGGGTCGGTCACCGGGGAGCTGTTTTTT
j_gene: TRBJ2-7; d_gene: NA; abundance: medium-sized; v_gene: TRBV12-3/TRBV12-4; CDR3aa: CASSLAQYEQYF; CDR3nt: TGTGCCAGCAGTTTAGCGCAGTACGAGCAGTACTTC
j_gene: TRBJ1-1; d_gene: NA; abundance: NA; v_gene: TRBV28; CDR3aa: CASIGPSLNTEAFF; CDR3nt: TGTGCCAGCATCGGACCGAGTTTGAACACTGAAGCTTTCTTT
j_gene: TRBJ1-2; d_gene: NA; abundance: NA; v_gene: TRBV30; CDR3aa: CAWSSSYGYTF; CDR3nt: TGTGCCTGGAGTTCCAGCTATGGCTACACCTTC
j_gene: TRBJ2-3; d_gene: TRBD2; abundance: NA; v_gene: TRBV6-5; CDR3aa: CASSYGGLAGATDTQYF; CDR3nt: TGTGCCAGCAGTTACGGAGGGCTAGCGGGGGCCACAGATACGCAGTATTTT
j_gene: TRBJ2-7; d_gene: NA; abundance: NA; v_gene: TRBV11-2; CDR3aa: CASSLRVVGMLRREQYF; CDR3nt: TGTGCCAGCAGCTTACGTGTCGTGGGGATGCTACGACGCGAGCAGTACTTC
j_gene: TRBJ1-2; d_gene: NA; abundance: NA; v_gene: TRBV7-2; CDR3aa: CASSLEGDYGYTF; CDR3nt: TGTGCCAGCAGCTTAGAGGGAGACTATGGCTACACCTTC
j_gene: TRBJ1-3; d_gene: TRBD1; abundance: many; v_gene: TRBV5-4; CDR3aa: CASSSGLSGQGAAGNTIYF; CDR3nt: TGTGCCAGCAGCTCGGGTCTTAGTGGACAGGGGGCCGCTGGAAACACCATATATTTT
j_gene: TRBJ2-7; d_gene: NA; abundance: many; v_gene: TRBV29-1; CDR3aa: CSVFLEVSAYEQYF; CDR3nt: TGCAGCGTATTTCTCGAAGTTTCCGCCTACGAGCAGTACTTC
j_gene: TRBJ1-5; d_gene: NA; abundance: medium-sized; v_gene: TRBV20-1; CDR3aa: CSAAYLDSNQPQHF; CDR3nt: TGCAGTGCTGCCTACCTAGATAGCAATCAGCCCCAGCATTTT
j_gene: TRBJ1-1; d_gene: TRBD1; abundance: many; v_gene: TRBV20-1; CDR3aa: CSASGGANAFF; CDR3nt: TGCAGTGCTTCAGGGGGCGCGAATGCTTTCTTT
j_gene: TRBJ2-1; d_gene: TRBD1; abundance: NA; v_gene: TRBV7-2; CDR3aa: CASSPVQGAPSCFSNEQFF; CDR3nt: TGTGCCAGCAGCCCAGTACAGGGGGCGCCGAGCTGCTTTAGCAATGAGCAGTTCTTC
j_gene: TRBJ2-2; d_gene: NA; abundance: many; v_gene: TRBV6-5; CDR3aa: CASSYGSTGELFF; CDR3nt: TGTGCCAGCAGCTACGGGAGTACCGGGGAGCTGTTTTTT
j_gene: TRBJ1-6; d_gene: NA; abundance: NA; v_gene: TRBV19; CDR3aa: CASSDGTWNSPLHF; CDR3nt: TGTGCCAGTAGTGACGGGACCTGGAATTCACCCCTCCACTTT
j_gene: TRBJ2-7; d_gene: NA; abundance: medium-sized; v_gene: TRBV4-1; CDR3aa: CASSLTPGQPYEQYF; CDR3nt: TGCGCCAGCAGCCTAACCCCGGGGCAACCCTACGAGCAGTACTTC
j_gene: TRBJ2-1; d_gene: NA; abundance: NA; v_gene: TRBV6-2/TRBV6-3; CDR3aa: CTRREHSVGRYYNEQFF; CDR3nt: TGTACCAGAAGAGAACATAGCGTGGGAAGGTACTACAATGAGCAGTTCTTC
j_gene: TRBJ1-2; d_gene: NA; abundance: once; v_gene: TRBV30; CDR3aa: CAWSGVNYGYTF; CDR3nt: TGTGCCTGGAGCGGGGTAAACTATGGCTACACCTTC
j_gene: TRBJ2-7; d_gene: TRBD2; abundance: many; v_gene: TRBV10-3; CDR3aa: CAIRISGDAYEQYF; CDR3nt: TGTGCCATCAGGATCAGCGGGGATGCCTACGAGCAGTACTTC
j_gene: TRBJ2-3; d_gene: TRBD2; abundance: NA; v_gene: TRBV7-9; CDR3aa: CASSQGGSGRADTQYF; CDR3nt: TGCGCCAGCAGCCAAGGGGGTAGCGGGAGGGCAGATACGCAGTATTTT
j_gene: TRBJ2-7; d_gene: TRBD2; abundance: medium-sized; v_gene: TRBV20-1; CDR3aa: CSSSGISYEQYF; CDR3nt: TGCAGTTCCAGCGGGATCTCCTACGAGCAGTACTTC
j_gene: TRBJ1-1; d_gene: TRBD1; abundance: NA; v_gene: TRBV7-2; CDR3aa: CASSLSAGGIYNTEAFF; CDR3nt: TGTGCCAGCAGCCTATCGGCAGGGGGCATATACAACACTGAAGCTTTCTTT
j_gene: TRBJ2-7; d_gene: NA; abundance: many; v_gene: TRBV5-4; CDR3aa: CASSLPWGNEQYF; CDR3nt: TGTGCCAGCAGCTTACCTTGGGGAAACGAGCAGTACTTC
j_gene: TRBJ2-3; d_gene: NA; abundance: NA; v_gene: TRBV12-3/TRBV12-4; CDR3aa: CASSPAQGKIDTQYF; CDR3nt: TGTGCCAGCAGCCCCGCGCAGGGGAAAATAGATACGCAGTATTTT
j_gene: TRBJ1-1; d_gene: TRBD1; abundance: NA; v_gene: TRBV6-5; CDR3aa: CASSYSRGGRTEAFF; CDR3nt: TGTGCCAGCAGTTACTCGAGAGGGGGCCGGACTGAAGCTTTCTTT
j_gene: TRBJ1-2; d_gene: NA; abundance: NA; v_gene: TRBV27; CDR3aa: CASSLVPFGPYGYTF; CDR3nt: TGTGCCAGCAGTTTAGTACCATTCGGACCTTATGGCTACACCTTC
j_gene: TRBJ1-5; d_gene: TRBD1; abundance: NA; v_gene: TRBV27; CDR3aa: CASRLGQGSNQPQHF; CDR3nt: TGTGCCAGCAGACTGGGACAGGGGAGCAATCAGCCCCAGCATTTT
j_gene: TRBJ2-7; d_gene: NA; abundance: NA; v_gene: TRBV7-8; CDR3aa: CASSPHGSNEQYF; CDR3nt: TGTGCCAGCAGCCCCCACGGGAGTAACGAGCAGTACTTC
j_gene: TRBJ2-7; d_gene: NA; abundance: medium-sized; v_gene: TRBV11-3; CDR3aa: CASSLDLYDEQYF; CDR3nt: TGTGCCAGCAGCTTAGATCTTTATGACGAGCAGTACTTC
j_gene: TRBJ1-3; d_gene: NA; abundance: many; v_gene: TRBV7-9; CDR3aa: CASSPDAGHAGNTIYF; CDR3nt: TGTGCCAGCAGCCCCGATGCGGGCCACGCCGGAAACACCATATATTTT
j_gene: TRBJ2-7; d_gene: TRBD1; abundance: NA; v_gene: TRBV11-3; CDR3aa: CASSTPGQSSYEQYF; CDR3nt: TGTGCCAGCAGCACACCGGGACAGAGCTCCTACGAGCAGTACTTC
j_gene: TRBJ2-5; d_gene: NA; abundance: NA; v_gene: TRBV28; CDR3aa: CASGGPTLETQYF; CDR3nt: TGTGCCAGCGGGGGACCGACTTTAGAGACCCAGTACTTC
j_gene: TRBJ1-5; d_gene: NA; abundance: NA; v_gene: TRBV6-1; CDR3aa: CSSSDGMGNQPQHF; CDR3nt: TGTTCCAGCAGTGATGGCATGGGCAATCAGCCCCAGCATTTT
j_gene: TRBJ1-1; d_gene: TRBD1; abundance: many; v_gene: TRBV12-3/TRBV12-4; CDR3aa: CASGAHRGRGAFF; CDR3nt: TGTGCCAGCGGGGCTCACAGGGGGCGCGGAGCTTTCTTT
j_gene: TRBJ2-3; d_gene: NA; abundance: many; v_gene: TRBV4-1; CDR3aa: CASSAPREPRTDTQYF; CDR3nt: TGCGCCAGCAGCGCCCCCCGGGAACCGCGGACAGATACGCAGTATTTT
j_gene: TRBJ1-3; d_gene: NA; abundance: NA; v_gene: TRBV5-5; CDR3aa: CASSLESSGNTIYF; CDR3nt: TGTGCCAGCTCCCTCGAGTCCTCTGGAAACACCATATATTTT
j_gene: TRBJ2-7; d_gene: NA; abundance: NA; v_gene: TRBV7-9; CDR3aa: CASSLDTRGFTYEQYF; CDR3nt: TGTGCCAGCAGCTTAGATACTCGAGGGTTTACCTACGAGCAGTACTTC
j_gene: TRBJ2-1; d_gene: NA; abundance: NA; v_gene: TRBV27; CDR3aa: CASSKGPGNEQFF; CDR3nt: TGTGCCAGCAGTAAAGGACCAGGCAATGAGCAGTTCTTC
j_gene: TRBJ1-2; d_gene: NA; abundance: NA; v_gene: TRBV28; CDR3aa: CDSPMKSSYGYNF; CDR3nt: TGTGACAGCCCCATGAAAAGTAGCTATGGCTACAACTTC
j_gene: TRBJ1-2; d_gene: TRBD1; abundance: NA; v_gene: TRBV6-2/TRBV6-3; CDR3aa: CASSASGGAFYGYTF; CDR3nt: TGTGCCAGCAGTGCCTCAGGGGGCGCGTTCTATGGCTACACCTTC
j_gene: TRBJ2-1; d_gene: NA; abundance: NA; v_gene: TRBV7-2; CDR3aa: CASSLAPGLSYNEQFF; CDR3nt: TGTGCCAGCAGCTTAGCGCCGGGACTTAGCTACAATGAGCAGTTCTTC
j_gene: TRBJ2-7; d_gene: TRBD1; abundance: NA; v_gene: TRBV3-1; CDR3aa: CASSQLGTGQYF; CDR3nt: TGTGCCAGCAGCCAACTCGGGACAGGGCAGTACTTC